The source of this T cell receptor (beta chain) is a study of cytomegalovirus exposure and HLA in healthy donors. General study results and limits: In a later analysis, CMV-associated beta chains were mostly HLA-associated, it appeared.

V was trimmed by 3 bases and J by 0 bases, leaving 11 bases between them. Germline V gene sequence: CDR1 MNHEY, CDR2 SVGAGI. This CDR3 comprises 16 residues. PCR amplification relied on 60 Vbeta primers (plus 13 Jbeta primers). Assay used: immunoSEQ multiplex PCR; TCRdb lists only in-frame clones, some missing. The data hold 140,000 to 150,000 clones, with over 65% observed a single time. Remarks on this clone: Its cognate antigen is unknown.

The V gene is TRBV6-5, the J gene TRBJ1-4; D ambiguous. This TCR derives from a man aged 40-49 years in good health and CMV-seropositive. The sequenced sample consisted of PBMCs. CDR3 nucleotide sequence: TGTGCCAGCAGTTATCGGGTAGTCGCAACTAATGAAAAACTGTTTTTT. Translating it yields CASSYRVVATNEKLFF.